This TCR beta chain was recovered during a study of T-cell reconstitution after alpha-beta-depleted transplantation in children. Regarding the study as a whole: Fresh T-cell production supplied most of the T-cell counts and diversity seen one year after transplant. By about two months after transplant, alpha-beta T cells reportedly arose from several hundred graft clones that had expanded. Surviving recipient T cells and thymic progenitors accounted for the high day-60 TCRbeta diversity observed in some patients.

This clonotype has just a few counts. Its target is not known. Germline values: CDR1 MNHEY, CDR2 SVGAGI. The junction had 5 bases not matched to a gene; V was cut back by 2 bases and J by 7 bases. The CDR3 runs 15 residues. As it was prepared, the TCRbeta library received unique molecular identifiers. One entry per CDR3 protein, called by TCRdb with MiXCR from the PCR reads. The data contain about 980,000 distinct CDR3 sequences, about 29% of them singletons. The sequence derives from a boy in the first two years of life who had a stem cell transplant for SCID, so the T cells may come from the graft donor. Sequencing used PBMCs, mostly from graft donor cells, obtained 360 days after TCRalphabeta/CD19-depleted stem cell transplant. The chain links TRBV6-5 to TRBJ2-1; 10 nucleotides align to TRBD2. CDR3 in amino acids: CASSYILAGVNEQFF. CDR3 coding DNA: TGTGCCAGCAGTTACATTCTAGCGGGGGTAAATGAGCAGTTCTTC.